The clone carrying this TCR beta chain was observed a handful of times. Its matching antigen is unknown. A second PCR, run for roughly 7 to 12 cycles, used a sample-barcoded 5' primer plus a J-beta primer mix. There were at least 3 million CDR3-containing paired-end reads obtained from each sample. TCRdb independently ran MiXCR on the 5' RACE reads; one entry per CDR3 protein. This sample has 1,500,000 or so distinct CDR3 sequences, with roughly 43% found just once. Every sample gave at least 5 micrograms of total RNA when it was extracted. This sample is drawn from a study of blood T cells in healthy people across ages. Study findings and constraints: PBMC samples, being unsorted, prevented any conclusive comparison of naive and antigen-experienced cells.

This CDR3 spans 13 amino acids. Trimming took 11 bases from V and 4 from J, leaving 17 bases between them. The germline V gene encodes CDR1 ENHRY and CDR2 SYGVKD. The receptor was derived from a woman aged 18 to 35 in good health. The specimen was blood. The rearrangement uses TRBV10-3 and TRBJ1-2; TRBD1 is a possible D gene (5 bases). The CDR3 loop is CAHVEGHGYGYTF. CDR3 coding DNA: TGTGCCCATGTAGAGGGGCACGGCTATGGCTACACCTTC.